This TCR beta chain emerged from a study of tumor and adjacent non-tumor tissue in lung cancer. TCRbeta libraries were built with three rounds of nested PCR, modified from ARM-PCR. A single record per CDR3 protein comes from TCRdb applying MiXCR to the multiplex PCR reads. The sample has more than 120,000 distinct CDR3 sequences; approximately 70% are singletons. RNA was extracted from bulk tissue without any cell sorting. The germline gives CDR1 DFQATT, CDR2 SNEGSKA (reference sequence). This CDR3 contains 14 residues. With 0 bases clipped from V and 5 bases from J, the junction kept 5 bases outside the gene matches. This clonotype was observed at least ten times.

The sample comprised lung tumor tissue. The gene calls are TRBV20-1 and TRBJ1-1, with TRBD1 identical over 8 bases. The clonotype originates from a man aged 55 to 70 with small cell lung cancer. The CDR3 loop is CSARDRRGRTEAFF. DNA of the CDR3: TGCAGTGCTAGAGATCGCAGGGGGCGGACTGAAGCTTTCTTT.